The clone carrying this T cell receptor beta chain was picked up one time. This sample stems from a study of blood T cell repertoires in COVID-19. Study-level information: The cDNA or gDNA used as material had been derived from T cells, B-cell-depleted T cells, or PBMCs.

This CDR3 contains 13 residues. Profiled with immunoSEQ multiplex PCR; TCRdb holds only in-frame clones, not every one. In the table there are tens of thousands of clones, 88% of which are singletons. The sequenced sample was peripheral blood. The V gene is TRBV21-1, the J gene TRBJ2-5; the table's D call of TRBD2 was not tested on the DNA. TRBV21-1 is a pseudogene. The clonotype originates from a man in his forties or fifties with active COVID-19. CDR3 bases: TGTGCCAGCAGTGGAGCGGTCCAAGAGACCCAGTACTTC. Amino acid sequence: CASSGAVQETQYF.